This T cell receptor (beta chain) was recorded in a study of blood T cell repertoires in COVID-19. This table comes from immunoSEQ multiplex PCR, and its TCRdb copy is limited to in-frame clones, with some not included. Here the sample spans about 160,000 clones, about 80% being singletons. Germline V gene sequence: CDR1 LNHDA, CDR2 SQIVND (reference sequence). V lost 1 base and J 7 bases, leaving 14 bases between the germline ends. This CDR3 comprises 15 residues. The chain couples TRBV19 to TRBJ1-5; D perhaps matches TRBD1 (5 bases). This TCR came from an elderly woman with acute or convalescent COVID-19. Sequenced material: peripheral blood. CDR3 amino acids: CASSIAGGVGQPQHF. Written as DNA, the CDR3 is TGTGCCAGTAGTATAGCCGGGGGGGTAGGCCAGCCCCAGCATTTT.